The 11 T cell receptor beta chains listed next were all sequenced from one sample in a study of beta chain features in type 1 diabetes. Since all of the isolated RNA was reverse transcribed, expressed TCRB transcripts were what got sequenced. The assay was immunoSEQ multiplex PCR, and TCRdb's table has in-frame clones only and misses some. The data hold approximately 140,000 clones, with 9% observed a single time. These receptors are not linked to any known antigen. The study, taken as a whole, reports: Moderate but significant shortening of TCRB CDR3s was recorded in all four CD4+ subsets from Type 1 diabetes patients.

Material for sequencing was central memory CD4+ T cells from blood. Source of these receptors: a man in his thirties or forties with type 1 diabetes.

This clone was observed a few times. The J gene is TRBJ1-1, the V gene TRBV19; D is unresolved. Trimming shortened V by 5 bases and J by 2 bases, and 9 bases separated the two germline ends. Germline V lookup: CDR1 LNHDA, CDR2 SQIVND (reference sequence). CDR3 size: 13 residues. CDR3 in DNA: TGTGCCAGTAGTTGGAGTACTAACACTGAAGCTTTCTTT. Translated: CASSWSTNTEAFF. Looking up the rest from reference TRBV19 and TRBJ1-1 gives the full variable domain: DGGITQSPKYLFRKEGQNVTLSCEQNLNHDAMYWYRQDPGQGLRLIYYSQIVNDFQKGDIAEGYSVSREKKESFPLTVTSAQKNPTAFYLCASSWSTNTEAFFGQGTRLTVV.

The V gene is TRBV10-3, the J gene TRBJ1-5; 11 nucleotides align to TRBD1. V was clipped by 4 bases and J by 1 base; unmatched bases: 0. The CDR3 spans 15 residues. Germline CDR1 and CDR2: ENHRY and SYGVKD. This chain's CDR3 is CAISGDRGSNQPQHF. CDR3 in DNA: TGTGCCATCAGTGGGGACAGGGGGAGCAATCAGCCCCAGCATTTT.

The chain uses TRBV5-1 and TRBJ2-7; 9 bases map to TRBD1. With V trimmed by 3 bases and J by 11 bases, 6 bases remained unmatched. Germline V gives CDR1 SGHRS, CDR2 YFSETQ. The CDR3 totals 12 residues. The CDR3 region is CASSWDRDAEYF. The CDR3 region has the DNA TGCGCCAGCAGCTGGGACAGGGACGCAGAGTACTTC.

CDR3 bases: TGTGCCAGCAGTGGACAGGGAGGGAACAATCAGCCCCAGCATTTT. As protein: CASSGQGGNNQPQHF. The chain combines TRBV6-5 with TRBJ1-5, with 8 bases identical to TRBD1. The CDR3 is 15 amino acids. Trimming at V came to 5 bases and at J to 3 bases, leaving 6 bases not matched to a gene. Germline lookup yields CDR1 MNHEY and CDR2 SVGAGI.

The rearrangement joins TRBV15 to TRBJ1-2, with 8 bases fitting TRBD1. This CDR3 spans 16 amino acids. The germline V gene has CDR1 LNHNV and CDR2 YYDKDF (reference sequence). V lost 0 bases to trimming and J lost 2 bases; unmatched junction nucleotides: 5. The CDR3 region is CATSRDPGGENYGYTF. The CDR3 DNA reads TGTGCCACCAGCAGAGATCCAGGGGGCGAAAACTATGGCTACACCTTC.

This clone was seen more than once but under ten times. V and J are TRBV18 and TRBJ1-3; D remains unclear. CDR3 length: 13 amino acids. Trimming took off 8 bases at V and 0 bases at J, with 8 bases between the two ends. CDR1 is KGHSH, CDR2 LQKENI, per germline. DNA of the CDR3: TGTGCCAGCCGTACAGACTCTGGAAACACCATATATTTT. It encodes CASRTDSGNTIYF.

In its sample, this clone was seen a few times. This chain joins TRBV15 and TRBJ2-5; D is unresolved. V was shortened by 3 bases and J by 5 bases, with 10 bases between the two germline ends. The CDR3 is 13 residues long. Looked up from germline, CDR1 is LNHNV and CDR2 is YYDKDF (reference sequence). The CDR3 loop reads CATSRTATETQYF. CDR3 nucleotides: TGTGCCACCAGCAGGACCGCGACTGAGACCCAGTACTTC.

The chain couples TRBV10-1 to TRBJ2-2; D is undetermined. In germline, CDR1 is WNHNN, CDR2 SYGVQD (reference sequence). This CDR3 contains 14 residues. Trimming took 6 bases from V and 0 from J, leaving 8 bases between them. This CDR3 reads CASSLLTNTGELFF. The CDR3 bases are TGCGCCAGCAGCCTTTTAACGAACACCGGGGAGCTGTTTTTT.

This clone was observed a few times. The chain is built from TRBV6-5 and TRBJ1-2; a weak D match, TRBD1 (6 bases). Germline V lookup: CDR1 MNHEY, CDR2 SVGAGI. This CDR3 is built from 14 residues. Trimming cost V 2 bases and J 4 bases, with 11 bases left between them. CDR3 in amino acids: CASSYGQGFYGYTF. The DNA for the CDR3 is TGTGCCAGCAGTTACGGCCAGGGGTTCTATGGCTACACCTTC.

V gene TRBV7-2 combines with J gene TRBJ2-7, with 10 bases identical to TRBD1. J was trimmed by 3 bases and V by 7 bases; bases with no gene match: 12. This CDR3 has 16 residues. The germline gives CDR1 SGHTA, CDR2 FQGNSA. The CDR3 DNA reads as TGTGCCAGCACCCAATACGCGGACAGGGGGAACTACGAGCAGTACTTC. This codes for CASTQYADRGNYEQYF.

This clone came up a few times. V is TRBV11-2 and J is TRBJ2-1; D is undetermined. This CDR3 spans 15 amino acids. Trimming stripped 5 bases from V and 3 bases from J, with 14 bases between. CDR1 is SGHAT, CDR2 FQNNGV, per germline. As DNA, the CDR3 is TGTGCCAGCAGCGTCGGCTCAGAGGACTACAATGAGCAGTTCTTC. Translating gives CASSVGSEDYNEQFF.